Shown below are 26 T cell receptor beta chains from a single sample sequenced in a study of cytomegalovirus exposure and HLA in healthy donors. PCR employed 60 Vbeta and 13 Jbeta primers. Assay: immunoSEQ multiplex PCR; the TCRdb copy retains only in-frame clones and omits some. This sample has about 120,000 clones; around three quarters occur once, and the top ten carry about 3.5%. Sequenced: PBMCs. The origin of the receptors is a woman aged 25 to 39 in good health and CMV-seropositive.

Only a few counts were recorded for this clone. The rearrangement joins TRBV19 to TRBJ2-5, with 15 bases fitting TRBD2. Trimming at V came to 7 bases and at J to 4 bases, leaving 10 bases not matched to a gene. Germline V lookup: CDR1 LNHDA, CDR2 SQIVND (reference sequence). The CDR3 spans 17 residues. Here the CDR3 reads CASNRRGTSGGLETQYF. In DNA, the CDR3 is TGTGCCAGTAACAGACGCGGGACTAGCGGGGGGCTAGAGACCCAGTACTTC.

The chain has TRBV4-1 and TRBJ2-5, with TRBD2 matching 11 bases. CDR1 is MGHRA and CDR2 is YSYEKL in the germline V gene. The trim removed 4 bases at V and 2 bases at J, leaving 6 bases unmatched. The CDR3 consists of 16 residues. The CDR3 loop is CASSRPGTSGQETQYF. In DNA form, the CDR3 reads TGCGCCAGCAGCCGGCCGGGGACTAGCGGACAAGAGACCCAGTACTTC.

The chain has TRBV6-1 and TRBJ1-3; 7 bases are a match to TRBD1. V shed 1 base, J shed 4 bases, and the junction held 4 bases outside the gene matches. Germline values: CDR1 MNHNS, CDR2 SASEGT. The CDR3 has 15 amino acids. Written as DNA, the CDR3 is TGTGCCAGCAGTGAAGGCAGGGGGAGAGGAAACACCATATATTTT. Its translation is CASSEGRGRGNTIYF.

The rearrangement uses TRBV5-4 and TRBJ2-1, with TRBD2 matching over 9 bases. CDR1 SGHNT and CDR2 YYREEE come from the germline V gene (reference sequence). The trim removed 4 bases at V and 8 bases at J, leaving 10 bases unmatched. The CDR3 length is 15 residues. The CDR3 DNA reads TGTGCCAGCAGCCCCCAGGGCGGGGGGGTCGATGAGCAGTTCTTC. This encodes CASSPQGGGVDEQFF.

This chain links TRBV5-1 with TRBJ2-7; 10 bases are a match to TRBD1. Trimming at V came to 3 bases and at J to 6 bases, leaving 9 bases not matched to a gene. Per the germline V gene, CDR1 is SGHRS and CDR2 is YFSETQ. The CDR3 runs 15 residues. The CDR3 region has the DNA TGCGCCAGCAGCTCTATAGCGGGACAGGGGTCCGAGCAGTACTTC. Protein product: CASSSIAGQGSEQYF.

V gene TRBV4-3 combines with J gene TRBJ1-2, with a possible D match to TRBD1 (6 bases). V dropped 2 bases and J dropped 3 bases, with 7 bases sitting between them. Germline V gene sequence: CDR1 LGHNA, CDR2 YSLEER. The CDR3 consists of 13 residues. The CDR3, as DNA: TGCGCCAGCAGCCAATCAGGGGACTATGGCTACACCTTC. Translation gives CASSQSGDYGYTF.

V and J are TRBV5-1 and TRBJ2-2, with a weak D call TRBD1 (6 bases). The V end was cut by 6 bases, the J end by 3 bases, with 12 bases between. The CDR3 consists of 14 residues. Germline lookup yields CDR1 SGHRS and CDR2 YFSETQ. The CDR3 region is CASTEDSHTGELFF. The CDR3 DNA sequence: TGCGCCAGCACCGAGGACAGTCACACCGGGGAGCTGTTTTTT.

J is TRBJ2-5 and V is TRBV2, with D possibly matching TRBD2 (6 bases). Trimming pared 7 bases from V and 2 bases from J, leaving 14 bases between. The CDR3 covers 14 residues. From germline, CDR1 is SNHLY and CDR2 FYNNEI. The CDR3 nucleotides are TGTGCCAGCACGGGAGACTACACTCAAGAGACCCAGTACTTC. It is translated as CASTGDYTQETQYF.

The chain links TRBV11-2 to TRBJ1-6, with 9 bases lining up with TRBD1. This CDR3 contains 16 residues. CDR1 is SGHAT, CDR2 FQNNGV, per germline. The V gene end was trimmed by 6 bases and the J gene end by 8 bases; junction bases not matched to a gene: 11. This chain's CDR3 is CASSYTRDRVYSPLHF. Written as DNA, the CDR3 is TGTGCCAGCAGTTACACCCGGGACAGGGTGTATTCACCCCTCCACTTT.

This clone was counted a few times. This sequence joins TRBV5-6 and TRBJ2-2, with 7 bases aligning to TRBD1. The germline V gene has CDR1 SGHDT and CDR2 YYEEEE. J gave up 6 bases and V 5 bases, and 4 bases lay outside the gene matches. The CDR3 is 13 amino acids. The CDR3, as DNA: TGTGCCAGCAGGGTGACAGGGTCCGGGGAGCTGTTTTTT. Residues: CASRVTGSGELFF.

The genes are TRBV19 and TRBJ1-4; maybe TRBD1 (5 bases). The CDR3 has 16 amino acids. V shed 1 base and J shed 7 bases, with 16 bases lying between them. Germline assignment: CDR1 LNHDA and CDR2 SQIVND (reference sequence). The CDR3 sequence: CASSIASSKGAEKLFF. In DNA, the CDR3 is TGTGCCAGTAGTATAGCCTCCAGCAAAGGGGCTGAAAAACTGTTTTTT.

This clone was detected only once. V gene TRBV6-1 combines with J gene TRBJ2-1; TRBD2 matches at 7 bases. Per the germline V gene, CDR1 is MNHNS and CDR2 is SASEGT. The junction had 12 bases not matched to a gene; V was cut back by 0 bases and J by 10 bases. The CDR3 totals 16 residues. CDR3 nucleotides: TGTGCCAGCAGTGAAGCGCGGGGGTTCCTACAATGGGAGCAGTTCTTC. Protein product: CASSEARGFLQWEQFF.

The gene calls are TRBV28 and TRBJ2-2, with 8 bases fitting TRBD1. The J segment lost 5 bases and the V segment lost 5 bases, leaving 7 bases of the junction unmatched. From germline, CDR1 is MDHEN and CDR2 SYDVKM. The CDR3 totals 15 residues. In DNA, the CDR3 is TGTGCCAGCAGTCCCCGGGACAGGATAACCGGGGAGCTGTTTTTT. Protein sequence: CASSPRDRITGELFF. The entire variable domain, with the rest obtained from reference TRBV28 and TRBJ2-2, is as follows: DVKVTQSSRYLVKRTGEKVFLECVQDMDHENMFWYRQDPGLGLRLIYFSYDVKMKEKGDIPEGYSVSREKKERFSLILESASTNQTSMYLCASSPRDRITGELFFGEGSRLTVL.

This sequence joins TRBV6-6 and TRBJ2-7, with D possibly matching TRBD2 (5 bases). Germline V gene data show CDR1 as MNHNY and CDR2 as SVGAGI (reference sequence). The CDR3 contains 13 residues. Trimming pared 1 base from V and 3 bases from J, leaving 7 bases between. The CDR3 sequence is CASSYFRGYEQYF. CDR3 nucleotide sequence: TGTGCCAGCAGTTACTTTCGGGGCTACGAGCAGTACTTC.

The table lists this clone with a count of one. The V call is TRBV5-1, the J call TRBJ2-3; the match to TRBD1 covers 9 bases. V was pared by 4 bases and J by 6 bases, with 9 bases of the junction left unmatched. The CDR3 loop spans 15 amino acids. Germline V gene data show CDR1 as SGHRS and CDR2 as YFSETQ. The CDR3 spells CASSLGQGSIDTQYF. The CDR3 DNA reads TGCGCCAGCAGCCTAGGACAGGGGAGTATCGATACGCAGTATTTT.

This rearrangement joins TRBV6-4 to TRBJ2-3; 7 bases fit TRBD2. Trimming removed 11 bases from V and 2 bases from J; junction bases left unmatched: 10. This CDR3 comprises 14 residues. Germline V CDR1 and CDR2: MRHNA, SNTAGT. The CDR3 DNA is TGTGCCCCCAGACCGGGGGGATACACAGATACGCAGTATTTT. Its protein product is CAPRPGGYTDTQYF.

The chain uses TRBV4-1 and TRBJ1-4; D perhaps matches TRBD1 (5 bases). V dropped 4 bases and J dropped 7 bases, with 10 bases sitting between them. Germline V gene lookup returns CDR1 MGHRA and CDR2 YSYEKL. This CDR3 has 13 amino acids. This CDR3 reads CASSRQNVEKLFF. The CDR3 DNA is TGCGCCAGCAGCCGACAGAATGTTGAAAAACTGTTTTTT.

The chain employs TRBV7-3 and TRBJ2-5; tentative D call: TRBD2 (5 bases). The germline gives CDR1 SGHTA, CDR2 FQGTGA. The CDR3 loop spans 13 amino acids. The V end was cut by 5 bases, the J end by 7 bases, with 14 bases between. The CDR3 sequence: CASSLTSPGTQYF. As DNA, the CDR3 is TGTGCCAGCAGCCTCACTAGTCCTGGGACCCAGTACTTC.

The gene calls are TRBV20-1 and TRBJ2-5; 8 bases line up with TRBD1. Germline V gene sequence: CDR1 DFQATT, CDR2 SNEGSKA (reference sequence). The CDR3 totals 10 residues. Trimming removed 5 bases from V and 11 bases from J; junction bases left unmatched: 4. For the CDR3, the DNA is TGCAGTGCTCCTGACAGGGGTCAGTACTTC. This translates into CSAPDRGQYF.

The chain combines TRBV27 with TRBJ2-1; 10 bases match TRBD1. The V segment lost 8 bases and the J segment 10 bases; nucleotides outside the gene matches: 8. From germline, CDR1 is MNHEY and CDR2 SMNVEV (reference sequence). This CDR3 comprises 13 residues. The CDR3 protein is CASRDRGIREQFF. In DNA, the CDR3 is TGTGCCAGCCGGGACAGGGGAATCAGGGAGCAGTTCTTC.

The rearrangement uses TRBV5-6 and TRBJ1-4; 11 nucleotides line up with TRBD1. Germline V CDR1 and CDR2: SGHDT, YYEEEE. V dropped 1 base and J dropped 8; count of bases not matched to a gene: 4. The CDR3 is made up of 15 amino acids. CDR3 DNA: TGTGCCAGCAGCTTGACCGGGACAGGGGGAGAAAAACTGTTTTTT. It specifies CASSLTGTGGEKLFF. The full variable domain, its missing parts supplied by reference TRBV5-6 and TRBJ1-4, is DAGVTQSPTHLIKTRGQQVTLRCSPKSGHDTVSWYQQALGQGPQFIFQYYEEEERQRGNFPDRFSGHQFPNYSSELNVNALLLGDSALYLCASSLTGTGGEKLFFGSGTQLSVL.

J is TRBJ1-2 and V is TRBV7-8, with D unresolved. There are 13 residues in the CDR3. V was clipped by 4 bases and J by 4 bases, with 10 bases between them. Germline CDR1 and CDR2: SGHVS and FQNEAQ. CDR3 coding DNA: TGTGCCAGCAGCTCGGGAAGTTCCTATGGCTACACCTTC. Protein product: CASSSGSSYGYTF.

The chain links TRBV19 to TRBJ1-1; D gene uncertain. The CDR3 has 14 amino acids. Trimming cost V 3 bases and J 0 bases, with 8 bases left between them. CDR1 LNHDA and CDR2 SQIVND come from the germline V gene (reference sequence). The CDR3 protein is CASSIRNMNTEAFF. The CDR3 bases are TGTGCCAGTAGTATCCGCAACATGAACACTGAAGCTTTCTTT.

This clone has at least ten counts. The chain links TRBV28 to TRBJ2-3; no firm D call. Trimming took off 4 bases at V and 5 bases at J, with 13 bases between the two ends. The CDR3 extends over 14 amino acids. In germline, CDR1 is MDHEN, CDR2 SYDVKM. The CDR3 region is CASSSAGLKDTQYF. In DNA, the CDR3 is TGTGCCAGCAGTTCGGCAGGATTGAAAGATACGCAGTATTTT.

Comments on this clone: The sample has other DNA sequences that encode this CDR3 too. The CDR3 reads CASSYSGGSTDTQYF. The CDR3 nucleotides read TGTGCCAGCAGTTACTCGGGGGGGAGCACAGATACGCAGTATTTT. The V and J genes are TRBV6-5 and TRBJ2-3; 7 bases are shared with TRBD2. The ends lost 0 bases at V and 0 bases at J; junction bases unmatched: 0. CDR3 length: 15 amino acids. Germline loops: CDR1 MNHEY, CDR2 SVGAGI.

CDR3 residues: CASSVGGGPLNEQFF. In DNA, the CDR3 is TGTGCCAGCAGCGTAGGCGGGGGGCCGTTAAATGAGCAGTTCTTC. This chain joins TRBV9 and TRBJ2-1; 8 positions agree with TRBD2. CDR1 is SGDLS, CDR2 YYNGEE, per germline. V was pared by 0 bases and J by 7 bases, with 6 bases of the junction left unmatched. The CDR3 contains 15 residues.